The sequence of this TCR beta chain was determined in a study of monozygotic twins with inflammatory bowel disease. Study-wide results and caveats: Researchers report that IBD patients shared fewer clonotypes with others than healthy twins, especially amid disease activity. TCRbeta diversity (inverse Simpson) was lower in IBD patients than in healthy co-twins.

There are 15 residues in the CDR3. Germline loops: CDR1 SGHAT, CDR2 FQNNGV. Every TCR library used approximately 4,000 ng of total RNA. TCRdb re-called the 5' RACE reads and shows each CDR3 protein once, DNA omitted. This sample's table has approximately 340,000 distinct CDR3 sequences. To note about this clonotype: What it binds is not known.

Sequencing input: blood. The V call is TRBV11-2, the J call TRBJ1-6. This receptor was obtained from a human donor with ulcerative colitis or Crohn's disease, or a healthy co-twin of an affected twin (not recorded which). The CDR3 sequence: CASSLGVSYNSPLHF.